The source of this T cell receptor (beta chain) is a study of shared clonotypes between healthy human individuals. About the research overall: CD4 naive and CD4 memory each took three plates per donor, while CD8 naive took two and CD8 memory one.

Germline V CDR1 and CDR2: SEHNR, FQNEAQ (reference sequence). V dropped 5 bases and J dropped 1 base, with 10 bases sitting between them. This CDR3 has 14 amino acids. Within Nashville, Tennessee resided all donors, each a Caucasian adult. Worth noting for this clone: No antigen is known for it. Additional DNA sequences in this sample encode the identical CDR3.

The repertoire was sequenced with immunoSEQ multiplex PCR; TCRdb's copy has only in-frame clones and lacks some. There are some 1.1 million clones in the sample; 70% to 80% occur only once, and roughly 0.9% lies in the top ten. Study results and limitations: Richness estimates generally favored naive over memory subsets. The small donor group covered limited genetic and exposure diversity.

The V gene is TRBV7-9, the J gene TRBJ2-3; D unclear. Sequenced: memory CD4+ T cells from PBMCs. Subset noted: CD45RA-negative fraction. The sequence was collected from a man between 18 and 29 years old in good health. Some clones in this sample may be carry-over from other donors' samples. The CDR3 reads CASSLSSGTDTQYF. CDR3 nucleotides: TGTGCCAGCAGCCTCAGCTCGGGCACAGATACGCAGTATTTT.